This T cell receptor (beta chain) was captured in a study of cytotoxic CD8 clonotypes in ibrutinib-treated CLL. Study in general: By median roughly 69 months, roughly twelve had progressed and around 14 stayed remitted; responses had been 2 complete and around 24 partial. Response samples were taken after a median roughly twelve months of treatment, range 6 to 36. Study-level findings and limits: Rising at ibrutinib response, clonality subsequently fell back toward baseline at progression. Few clonotypes were public, and these shrank or held steady under treatment.

The CDR3 extends over 13 amino acids. V was clipped by 8 bases and J by 0 bases, with 9 bases between them. Germline V gives CDR1 SGDLS, CDR2 YYNGEE. Libraries were prepared by immunoSEQ multiplex PCR; TCRdb keeps only in-frame clonotypes and omits some of them. The table includes hundreds of thousands of clones, around 70% detected once. As concerns this clone: Its antigen is as yet unknown. Other DNA sequences of this sample code for an identical CDR3.

This specimen consisted of PBMCs, obtained after 24 months of ibrutinib treatment. This receptor was identified in a human donor with chronic lymphocytic leukemia. The J gene is TRBJ2-1, the V gene TRBV9; D gene ambiguous. The CDR3 reads CASSLSSYNEQFF. The DNA for the CDR3 is TGTGCCAGTAGTCTAAGCTCCTACAATGAGCAGTTCTTC.